Below, 15 T cell receptor beta chains from the same sample are listed, as sequenced in a study of cytomegalovirus exposure and HLA in healthy donors. The primer mix had 60 Vbeta and 13 Jbeta primers. The method was immunoSEQ multiplex PCR; TCRdb's version includes in-frame clones alone and lacks a portion of them. The sample lists approximately 290,000 clones, 75% to 90% seen once, with roughly 0.3% in the top ten. The sequencing input was PBMCs. These receptors were obtained from a girl aged 2 to 10 in good health and CMV-seronegative.

The genes are TRBV5-1 and TRBJ2-7; weak D call: TRBD2 (6 bases). Germline CDR1 reads SGHRS; CDR2 reads YFSETQ. The CDR3 covers 14 residues. Trimming removed 0 bases from V and 4 bases from J, with 11 bases in between. The CDR3 here is CASSLGGNGYEQYF. The CDR3, as DNA: TGCGCCAGCAGCTTGGGCGGGAACGGGTACGAGCAGTACTTC. Filled out from reference TRBV5-1 and TRBJ2-7, the complete variable domain reads KAGVTQTPRYLIKTRGQQVTLSCSPISGHRSVSWYQQTPGQGLQFLFEYFSETQRNKGNFPGRFSGRQFSNSRSEMNVSTLELGDSALYLCASSLGGNGYEQYFGPGTRLTVT.

This clone was detected once. Other DNA sequences within the sample encode an identical CDR3. The rearrangement joins TRBV5-6 to TRBJ2-5; 7 bases match TRBD2. The length of the CDR3 is 18 residues. Unmatched junction bases numbered 24, after V lost 10 bases and J lost 3 bases. The germline CDR1 and CDR2 sequences are SGHDT and YYEEEE. The CDR3 loop is CAGRRRGTRRRGEETQYF. CDR3 sequence (DNA): TGTGCCGGGCGCCGGAGGGGTACTAGACGTCGGGGGGAAGAGACCCAGTACTTC.

This clone has a handful of counts. The V call is TRBV7-9, the J call TRBJ1-1, with 9 bases lining up with TRBD1. Trimming took 5 bases from V and 11 from J; bases not matched to a gene: 9. CDR3 size: 13 residues. Per germline, CDR1 SEHNR and CDR2 FQNEAQ (reference sequence). The CDR3 region has the DNA TGTGCCAGCAGCCTGTCCCGGGACAGGGACGCTTTCTTT. It specifies CASSLSRDRDAFF.

The sample holds a few counts of this clone. The genes are TRBV11-2 and TRBJ2-7, with D unclear. Trimming removed 5 bases from V and 3 bases from J, with 20 bases in between. Germline V gene sequence: CDR1 SGHAT, CDR2 FQNNGV. CDR3 length: 16 residues. The CDR3 loop is CASSPLKRRAYYEQYF. The CDR3 nucleotides read TGTGCCAGCAGCCCCCTCAAACGGAGAGCTTACTACGAGCAGTACTTC.

The chain recombines TRBV28 with TRBJ2-5; 8 nucleotides line up with TRBD2. Germline lookup yields CDR1 MDHEN and CDR2 SYDVKM. Trimming took 0 bases from V and 5 from J; bases not matched to a gene: 8. CDR3 length: 16 residues. CDR3 nucleotide sequence: TGTGCCAGCAGTTTATGGGGGGGACTAGACTTGGAGACCCAGTACTTC. Translation gives CASSLWGGLDLETQYF.

This chain joins TRBV4-3 and TRBJ1-1; a possible D gene is TRBD1 (5 bases). The CDR3 runs 14 residues. Germline CDR1 LGHNA, CDR2 YSLEER. V shed 5 bases and J shed 0 bases, with 10 bases lying between them. CDR3 loop: CASSETAMNTEAFF. The CDR3 DNA reads as TGCGCCAGCAGCGAGACAGCGATGAACACTGAAGCTTTCTTT.

V usage is TRBV30 and J usage is TRBJ2-7, with 7 nucleotides matching TRBD2. This CDR3 is 14 amino acids long. Losses at the gene ends were 4 bases for V and 3 bases for J; bases not matched to a gene: 9. Germline CDR1 and CDR2: GTSNPN and SVGIG (reference sequence). The CDR3 region has the DNA TGTGCCTGGAACGAGGGAGGGGTTATCTACGAGCAGTACTTC. Protein sequence: CAWNEGGVIYEQYF. The full variable domain, in which reference TRBV30 and TRBJ2-7 provide the parts outside the CDR3, is SQTIHQWPATLVQPVGSPLSLECTVEGTSNPNLYWYRQAAGRGLQLLFYSVGIGQISSEVPQNLSASRPQDRQFILSSKKLLLSDSGFYLCAWNEGGVIYEQYFGPGTRLTVT.

The gene calls are TRBV9 and TRBJ2-1, with TRBD2 identical over 10 bases. Trimming cost V 1 base and J 3 bases; bases outside gene matches: 7. The CDR3 extends over 17 amino acids. Germline assignment: CDR1 SGDLS and CDR2 YYNGEE. Written as DNA, the CDR3 is TGTGCCAGCAGCGTAAACTCCCTAGCGGGAGACTACAATGAGCAGTTCTTC. This gives the protein CASSVNSLAGDYNEQFF.

The chain has TRBV6-4 and TRBJ2-5; D not resolved. This CDR3 region has 14 residues. Germline-derived CDR1 and CDR2 are MRHNA and SNTAGT. V was clipped by 2 bases and J by 1 base, with 8 bases between them. CDR3 region: CASSDKIVQETQYF. As DNA, the CDR3 is TGTGCCAGCAGTGACAAAATCGTCCAAGAGACCCAGTACTTC.

This chain links TRBV28 with TRBJ2-7; a weak D match, TRBD1 (6 bases). Germline CDR1 and CDR2: MDHEN and SYDVKM. The V end lost 6 bases, the J end lost 0 bases, and 15 bases lay between the germline ends. CDR3 size: 15 residues. CDR3 sequence reads: CASRRTLGASYEQYF. As DNA, the CDR3 is TGTGCCAGCAGGCGAACCTTGGGGGCCTCCTACGAGCAGTACTTC.

This clone is a singleton in its sample. This CDR3 reads CAWSVRREGRKAGELFF. The CDR3 DNA sequence: TGTGCCTGGAGTGTACGGCGGGAGGGCCGTAAGGCCGGGGAGCTGTTTTTT. The V call is TRBV30, the J call TRBJ2-2; 9 positions match TRBD2. Germline V lookup: CDR1 GTSNPN, CDR2 SVGIG (reference sequence). CDR3 size: 17 residues. V dropped 0 bases and J dropped 6; count of bases not matched to a gene: 11.

To note about this clone: The missing conserved phenylalanine or tryptophan at the end of this CDR3 makes a read error likely. The genes are TRBV10-1 and TRBJ2-7, with D maybe TRBD2 (5 bases). V was pared by 9 bases and J by 0 bases, with 15 bases between. Germline CDR1 and CDR2: WNHNN and SYGVQD (reference sequence). This CDR3 has 14 residues. The CDR3 bases are TGCGCCAGAGCGGAATTAGCGAACTCCTACGAGCAGTACTCC. Translated, it gives CARAELANSYEQYS.

The rearrangement uses TRBV6-5 and TRBJ2-5; D is possibly TRBD2 (6 bases). The J call may be faulty, since TRBJ2-7 better matches the DNA end. The germline CDR1 and CDR2 sequences are MNHEY and SVGAGI. The CDR3 contains 14 residues. Written as DNA, the CDR3 is TGTGCCAGCAGTTACGGCGAGGGGAGGTACGAGCAGTACTTC. Protein product: CASSYGEGRYEQYF.

The rearrangement uses TRBV19 and TRBJ2-1; D may be TRBD2 (6 bases). The CDR3 is 17 amino acids. CDR1 LNHDA and CDR2 SQIVND come from the germline V gene (reference sequence). V gave up 5 bases and J gave up 4 bases, with 21 bases separating them. DNA of the CDR3: TGTGCCAGTAGTCCCTCGCGTTGGCAGGCGGGGTACAATGAGCAGTTCTTC. Encoded protein: CASSPSRWQAGYNEQFF.

The rearrangement links TRBV19 to TRBJ1-6; D remains ambiguous. The CDR3 spans 13 residues. V lost 1 base to trimming and J lost 5 bases, with 3 bases between them. Looked up from germline, CDR1 is LNHDA and CDR2 is SQIVND (reference sequence). The CDR3 DNA sequence: TGTGCCAGTAGTATAGCCGATAATTCACCCCTCCACTTT. Translating gives CASSIADNSPLHF.